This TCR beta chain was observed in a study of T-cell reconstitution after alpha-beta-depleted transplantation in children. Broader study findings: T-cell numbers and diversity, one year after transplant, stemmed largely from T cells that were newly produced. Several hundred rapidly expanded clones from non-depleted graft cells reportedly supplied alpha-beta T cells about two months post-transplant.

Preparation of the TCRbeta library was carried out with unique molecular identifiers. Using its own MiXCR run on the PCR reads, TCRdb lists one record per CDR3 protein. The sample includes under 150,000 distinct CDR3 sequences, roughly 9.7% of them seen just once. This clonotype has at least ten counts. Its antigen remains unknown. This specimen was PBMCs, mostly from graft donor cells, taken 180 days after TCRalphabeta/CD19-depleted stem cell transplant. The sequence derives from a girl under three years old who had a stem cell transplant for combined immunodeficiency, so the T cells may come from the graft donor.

CDR3 in amino acids: CSARDVGVYNEQFF. For the CDR3, the DNA is TGCAGTGCTAGAGATGTAGGGGTCTACAATGAGCAGTTCTTC. The chain uses TRBV20-1 and TRBJ2-1; a weak D match, TRBD1 (5 bases). The CDR3 has 14 amino acids. Trimming cost V 0 bases and J 3 bases, with 9 bases left between them. The germline gives CDR1 DFQATT, CDR2 SNEGSKA (reference sequence).